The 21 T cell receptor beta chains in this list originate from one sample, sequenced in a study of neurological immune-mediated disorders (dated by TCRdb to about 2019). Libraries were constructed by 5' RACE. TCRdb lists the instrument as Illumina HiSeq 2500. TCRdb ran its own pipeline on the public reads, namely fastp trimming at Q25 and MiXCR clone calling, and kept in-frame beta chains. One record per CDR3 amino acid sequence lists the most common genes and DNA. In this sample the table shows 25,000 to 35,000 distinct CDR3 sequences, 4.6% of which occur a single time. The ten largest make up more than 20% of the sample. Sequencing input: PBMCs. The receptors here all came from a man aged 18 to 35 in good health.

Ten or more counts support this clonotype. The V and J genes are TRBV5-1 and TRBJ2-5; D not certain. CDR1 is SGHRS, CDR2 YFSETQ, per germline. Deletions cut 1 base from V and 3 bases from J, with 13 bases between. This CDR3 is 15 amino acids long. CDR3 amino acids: CASSLLPGSEETQYF. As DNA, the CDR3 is TGCGCCAGCAGCTTGCTCCCCGGATCGGAAGAGACCCAGTACTTC.

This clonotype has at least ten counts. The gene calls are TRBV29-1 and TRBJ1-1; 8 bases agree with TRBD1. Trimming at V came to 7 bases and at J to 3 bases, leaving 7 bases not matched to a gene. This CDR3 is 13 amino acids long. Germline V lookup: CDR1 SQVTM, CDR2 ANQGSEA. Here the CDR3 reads CSAKTGEDTEAFF. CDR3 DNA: TGCAGCGCCAAGACAGGGGAGGACACTGAAGCTTTCTTT.

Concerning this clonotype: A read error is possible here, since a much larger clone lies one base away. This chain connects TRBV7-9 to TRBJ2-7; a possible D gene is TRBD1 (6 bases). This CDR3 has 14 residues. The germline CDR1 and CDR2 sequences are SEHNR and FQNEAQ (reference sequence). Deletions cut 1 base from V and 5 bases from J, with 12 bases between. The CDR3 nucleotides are TGTGCCAGCAGCTTAGATCTGGGGGCCCACGAGCAGTACTTC. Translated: CASSLDLGAHEQYF.

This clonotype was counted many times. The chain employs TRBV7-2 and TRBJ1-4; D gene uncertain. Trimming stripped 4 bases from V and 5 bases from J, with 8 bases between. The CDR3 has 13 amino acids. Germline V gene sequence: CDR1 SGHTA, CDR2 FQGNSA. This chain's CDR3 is CASSSQMNEKLFF. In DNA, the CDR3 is TGTGCCAGCAGCTCTCAGATGAATGAAAAACTGTTTTTT. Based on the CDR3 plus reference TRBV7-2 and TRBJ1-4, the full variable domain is GAGVSQSPSNKVTEKGKDVELRCDPISGHTALYWYRQSLGQGLEFLIYFQGNSAPDKSGLPSDRFSAERTGGSVSTLTIQRTQQEDSAVYLCASSSQMNEKLFFGSGTQLSVL.

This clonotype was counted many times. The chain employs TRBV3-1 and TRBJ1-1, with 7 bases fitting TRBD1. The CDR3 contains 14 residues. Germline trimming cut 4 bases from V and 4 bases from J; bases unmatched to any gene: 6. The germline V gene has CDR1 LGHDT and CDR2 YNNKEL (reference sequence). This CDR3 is CASSPQQGSTEAFF. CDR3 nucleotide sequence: TGTGCCAGCAGCCCGCAACAGGGGAGCACTGAAGCTTTCTTT. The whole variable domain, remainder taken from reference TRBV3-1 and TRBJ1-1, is DTAVSQTPKYLVTQMGNDKSIKCEQNLGHDTMYWYKQDSKKFLKIMFSYNNKELIINETVPNRFSPKSPDKAHLNLHINSLELGDSAVYFCASSPQQGSTEAFFGQGTRLTVV.

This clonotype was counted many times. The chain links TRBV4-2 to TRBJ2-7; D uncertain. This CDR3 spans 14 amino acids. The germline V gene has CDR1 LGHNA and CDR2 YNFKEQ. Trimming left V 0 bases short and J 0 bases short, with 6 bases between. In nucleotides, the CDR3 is TGTGCCAGCAGCCAAGATAGGACCTCCTACGAGCAGTACTTC. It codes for CASSQDRTSYEQYF.

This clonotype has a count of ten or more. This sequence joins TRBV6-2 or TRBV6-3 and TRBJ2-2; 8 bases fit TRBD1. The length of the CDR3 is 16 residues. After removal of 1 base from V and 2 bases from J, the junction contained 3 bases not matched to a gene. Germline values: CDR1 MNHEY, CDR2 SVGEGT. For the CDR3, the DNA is TGTGCCAGCAGTTACTTCGGACAGGGTAACACCGGGGAGCTGTTTTTT. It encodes CASSYFGQGNTGELFF.

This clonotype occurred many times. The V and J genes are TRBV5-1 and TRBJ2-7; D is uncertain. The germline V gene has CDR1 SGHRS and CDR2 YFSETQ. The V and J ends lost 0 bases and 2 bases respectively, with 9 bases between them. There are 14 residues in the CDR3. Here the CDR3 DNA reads TGCGCCAGCAGCTTGGATTCACCTCCCTACGAGCAGTACTTC. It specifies CASSLDSPPYEQYF.

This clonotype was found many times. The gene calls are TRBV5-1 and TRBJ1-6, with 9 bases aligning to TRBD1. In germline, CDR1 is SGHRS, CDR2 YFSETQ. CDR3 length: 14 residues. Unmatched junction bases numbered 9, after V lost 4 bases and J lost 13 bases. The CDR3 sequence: CASSLVDRGYPLHF. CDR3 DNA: TGCGCCAGCAGCCTCGTGGACAGGGGATACCCCCTCCACTTT. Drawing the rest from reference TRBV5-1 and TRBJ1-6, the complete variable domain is KAGVTQTPRYLIKTRGQQVTLSCSPISGHRSVSWYQQTPGQGLQFLFEYFSETQRNKGNFPGRFSGRQFSNSRSEMNVSTLELGDSALYLCASSLVDRGYPLHFGNGTRLTVT.

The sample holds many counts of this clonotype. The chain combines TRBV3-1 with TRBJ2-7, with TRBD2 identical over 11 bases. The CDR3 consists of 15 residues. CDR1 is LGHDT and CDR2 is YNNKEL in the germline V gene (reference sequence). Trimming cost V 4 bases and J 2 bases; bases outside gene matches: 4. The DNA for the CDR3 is TGTGCCAGCAGCCCGACTAGCGGGGTTACCTACGAGCAGTACTTC. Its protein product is CASSPTSGVTYEQYF.

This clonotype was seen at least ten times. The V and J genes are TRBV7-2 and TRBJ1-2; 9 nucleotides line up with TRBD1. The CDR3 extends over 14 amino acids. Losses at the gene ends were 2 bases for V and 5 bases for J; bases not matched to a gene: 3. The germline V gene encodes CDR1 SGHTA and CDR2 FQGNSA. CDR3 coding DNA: TGTGCCAGCAGCTTATGGGGACAGGGTTATGGCTACACCTTC. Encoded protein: CASSLWGQGYGYTF.

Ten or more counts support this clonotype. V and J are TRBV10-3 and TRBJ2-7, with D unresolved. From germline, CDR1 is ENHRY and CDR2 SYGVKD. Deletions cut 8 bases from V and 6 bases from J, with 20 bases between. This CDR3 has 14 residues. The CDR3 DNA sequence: TGTGCCATCGGTTCCGCCGCAGGAGACTCCGAGCAGTACTTC. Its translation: CAIGSAAGDSEQYF.

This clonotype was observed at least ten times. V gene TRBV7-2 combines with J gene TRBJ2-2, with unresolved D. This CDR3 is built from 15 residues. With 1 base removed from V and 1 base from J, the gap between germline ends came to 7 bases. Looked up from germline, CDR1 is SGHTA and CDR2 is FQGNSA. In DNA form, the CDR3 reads TGTGCCAGCAGCTTAGAACGCCAGAACACCGGGGAGCTGTTTTTT. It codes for CASSLERQNTGELFF.

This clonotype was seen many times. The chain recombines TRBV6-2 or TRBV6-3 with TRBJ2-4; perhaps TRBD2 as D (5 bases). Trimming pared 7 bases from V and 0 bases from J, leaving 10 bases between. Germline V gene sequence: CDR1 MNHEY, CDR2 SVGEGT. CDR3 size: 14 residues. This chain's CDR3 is CASTRDSAKNIQYF. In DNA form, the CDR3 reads TGTGCCAGCACCCGGGATTCAGCCAAAAACATTCAGTACTTC.

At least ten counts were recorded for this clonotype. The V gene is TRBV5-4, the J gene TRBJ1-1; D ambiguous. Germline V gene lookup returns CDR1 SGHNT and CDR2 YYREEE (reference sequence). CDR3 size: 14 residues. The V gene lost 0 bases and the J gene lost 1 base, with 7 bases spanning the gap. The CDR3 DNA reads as TGTGCCAGCAGCTTGGCCGCGGGGAACACTGAAGCTTTCTTT. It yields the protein CASSLAAGNTEAFF.

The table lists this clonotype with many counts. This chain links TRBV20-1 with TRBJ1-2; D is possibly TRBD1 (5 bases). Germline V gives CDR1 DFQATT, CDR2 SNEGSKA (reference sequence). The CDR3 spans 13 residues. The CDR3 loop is CSVGGGVTYGYTF. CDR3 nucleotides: TGCAGCGTGGGGGGGGGTGTAACGTATGGCTACACCTTC.

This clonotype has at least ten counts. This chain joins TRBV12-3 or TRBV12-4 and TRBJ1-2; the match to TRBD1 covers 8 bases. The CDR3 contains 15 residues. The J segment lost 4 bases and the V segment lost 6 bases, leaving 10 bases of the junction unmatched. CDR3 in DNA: TGTGCCAGCAGCTCCGGGGCAGGGGGCACCTATGGCTACACCTTC. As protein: CASSSGAGGTYGYTF.

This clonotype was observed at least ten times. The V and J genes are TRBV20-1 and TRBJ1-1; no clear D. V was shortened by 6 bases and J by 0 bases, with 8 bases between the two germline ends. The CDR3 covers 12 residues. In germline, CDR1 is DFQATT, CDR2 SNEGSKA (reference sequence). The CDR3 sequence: CSAVKLNTEAFF. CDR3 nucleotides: TGCAGTGCCGTTAAGCTGAACACTGAAGCTTTCTTT.

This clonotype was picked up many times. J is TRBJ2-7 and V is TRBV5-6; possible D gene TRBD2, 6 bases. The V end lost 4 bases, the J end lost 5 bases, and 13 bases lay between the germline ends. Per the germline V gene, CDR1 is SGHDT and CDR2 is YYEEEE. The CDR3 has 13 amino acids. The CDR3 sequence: CASSRWSGDEQYF. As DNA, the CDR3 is TGTGCCAGCAGCCGGTGGTCGGGGGACGAGCAGTACTTC.

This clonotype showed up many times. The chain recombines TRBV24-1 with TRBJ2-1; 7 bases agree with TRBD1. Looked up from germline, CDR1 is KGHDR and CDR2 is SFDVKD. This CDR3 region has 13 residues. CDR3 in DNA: TGTGCTACCGGGACAGACTTATACAATGAGCAGTTCTTC. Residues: CATGTDLYNEQFF.

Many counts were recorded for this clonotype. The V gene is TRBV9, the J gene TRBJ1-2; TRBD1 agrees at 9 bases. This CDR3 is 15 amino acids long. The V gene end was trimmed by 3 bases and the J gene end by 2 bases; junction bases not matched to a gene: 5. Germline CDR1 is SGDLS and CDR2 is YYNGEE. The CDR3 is CASSAGTGPNYGYTF. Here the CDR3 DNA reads TGTGCCAGCAGCGCCGGGACAGGGCCAAACTATGGCTACACCTTC.